This T cell receptor beta chain is drawn from a study of human T cells and chemical hapten exposure. Across the study: Each week of the approximately 23-week study, patients had diphenylcyclopropenone applied to the scalp. DPC (0.01%) was patch tested on the upper back and read at 6 days.

Time point given: patch test 1, 2 weeks after DPC sensitization. Treatment meaning: therapeutic diphenylcyclopropenone sensitization with weekly scalp DPC. Study-wide points: High-frequency TCRs, those above 1 in 1000, stayed the same after DPC sensitization.

Per germline, CDR1 MNHNY and CDR2 SVGAGI (reference sequence). Germline trimming cut 7 bases from V and 4 bases from J; bases unmatched to any gene: 5. The length of the CDR3 is 14 residues. Library preparation tagged each individual cDNA molecule with a unique molecular identifier. TCRdb re-called the RACE reads through MiXCR, storing one row per CDR3 protein. This sample has approximately 82,000 distinct CDR3 sequences; 10% to 13% occur once, and the top ten carry 2% to 2.5%. With respect to this clonotype: Its antigen is as yet unknown.

The sample here was whole blood, taken in connection with sensitization to the hapten diphenylcyclopropenone (DPC). The rearrangement joins TRBV6-6 to TRBJ1-5; 9 nucleotides match TRBD1. The sequence derives from a man aged 40-49 years with alopecia areata. Some clones in this sample may be carry-over from other donors' samples. This chain's CDR3 is CASKGQGNNQPQHF. In nucleotides, the CDR3 is TGTGCCAGCAAAGGACAGGGGAATAATCAGCCCCAGCATTTT.